Each of the 28 T cell receptor beta chains below was sequenced from the same sample in a study of graft-versus-host responses after intestinal transplantation. The protocol was immunoSEQ multiplex PCR, while the TCRdb copy is restricted to in-frame clones and leaves out a portion. The sample holds 88,000 or so clones, roughly 88% seen once. What these receptors recognize is not known. Sequences were derived from unstimulated CD4+ T cells sorted from spleen or lymph node cells, sampled before intestinal transplant. These receptors came from a human donor who received an intestinal transplant.

V is TRBV5-1 and J is TRBJ2-3; no definite D call. Trimming took 0 bases from V and 2 from J, leaving 13 bases between them. Germline assignment: CDR1 SGHRS and CDR2 YFSETQ. The CDR3 has 16 residues. The CDR3 spells CASSLGAEPATDTQYF. The CDR3 bases are TGCGCCAGCAGCTTGGGGGCAGAGCCAGCCACAGATACGCAGTATTTT.

The rearrangement uses TRBV5-4 and TRBJ2-5, with a possible D match to TRBD2 (6 bases). This CDR3 is built from 11 residues. The germline CDR1 and CDR2 sequences are SGHNT and YYREEE (reference sequence). With 4 bases removed from V and 5 bases from J, the gap between germline ends came to 6 bases. CDR3 sequence reads: CASSGGETQYF. In DNA, the CDR3 is TGTGCCAGCAGCGGGGGGGAGACCCAGTACTTC.

J is TRBJ1-1 and V is TRBV18; no reliable D call. CDR1 KGHSH and CDR2 LQKENI come from the germline V gene. The CDR3 is made up of 15 amino acids. V was shortened by 8 bases and J by 1 base, with 17 bases between the two germline ends. The CDR3 DNA follows: TGTGCCAGCACAGCACTCGGGTTGGGGAACACTGAAGCTTTCTTT. It yields the protein CASTALGLGNTEAFF.

This chain uses TRBV19 with TRBJ2-1; TRBD2 agrees at 11 bases. The CDR3 covers 16 residues. V gave up 3 bases and J gave up 5 bases; unmatched junction bases: 6. Looked up from germline, CDR1 is LNHDA and CDR2 is SQIVND (reference sequence). CDR3 sequence reads: CASSMLAGGSNNEQFF. CDR3 nucleotide sequence: TGTGCCAGTAGTATGCTAGCGGGGGGTTCTAACAATGAGCAGTTCTTC.

The rearrangement links TRBV7-2 to TRBJ2-5; D gene ambiguous. CDR3 size: 13 residues. The germline V and J ends were trimmed by 5 bases and 1 base, with 8 bases remaining between them. Germline V gives CDR1 SGHTA, CDR2 FQGNSA. Here the CDR3 DNA reads TGTGCCAGCAGCCCTTTCGGCCAAGAGACCCAGTACTTC. Translation: CASSPFGQETQYF. Filled out from reference TRBV7-2 and TRBJ2-5, the complete variable domain reads GAGVSQSPSNKVTEKGKDVELRCDPISGHTALYWYRQSLGQGLEFLIYFQGNSAPDKSGLPSDRFSAERTGGSVSTLTIQRTQQEDSAVYLCASSPFGQETQYFGPGTRLLVL.

This clone was found once. The genes are TRBV28 and TRBJ2-5; the match to TRBD1 covers 7 bases. V lost 2 bases and J lost 5; bases outside the gene matches: 5. Germline loops: CDR1 MDHEN, CDR2 SYDVKM. There are 14 residues in the CDR3. CDR3 sequence (DNA): TGTGCCAGCAGTTTACCCGACAGGGTCGAGACCCAGTACTTC. Its translation is CASSLPDRVETQYF.

V and J are TRBV6-5 and TRBJ2-7; D is perhaps TRBD2 (6 bases). Looked up from germline, CDR1 is MNHEY and CDR2 is SVGAGI. Between the trimmed V and J ends, which lost 8 bases and 3 bases, there was a span of 14 bases. The CDR3 extends over 13 amino acids. The CDR3, as DNA: TGTGCCAGCTTGGGGGAGGCGGACTACGAGCAGTACTTC. It codes for CASLGEADYEQYF.

V and J are TRBV27 and TRBJ2-2, with 10 bases lining up with TRBD1. The V gene's germline CDR1 is MNHEY and CDR2 SMNVEV (reference sequence). This CDR3 is built from 14 residues. V lost 8 bases to trimming and J lost 6 bases; unmatched junction nucleotides: 6. This chain's CDR3 is CASRGQGSAGELFF. CDR3 bases: TGTGCCAGCCGGGGACAGGGGTCGGCCGGGGAGCTGTTTTTT.

The rearrangement joins TRBV2 to TRBJ2-7, with 7 bases identical to TRBD1. This CDR3 contains 12 residues. CDR1 is SNHLY, CDR2 FYNNEI, per germline. The trim removed 8 bases at V and 0 bases at J, leaving 1 base unmatched. CDR3 loop: CASRTGSYEQYF. In DNA form, the CDR3 reads TGTGCCAGCCGGACAGGCTCCTACGAGCAGTACTTC.

V gene TRBV7-9 combines with J gene TRBJ1-5; a weak D match, TRBD1 (6 bases). CDR1 and CDR2 from the germline V gene are SEHNR and FQNEAQ (reference sequence). CDR3 length: 13 amino acids. Trimming stripped 4 bases from V and 7 bases from J, with 11 bases between. The CDR3 reads CASSSTGPQPQHF. In DNA form, the CDR3 reads TGTGCCAGCAGCTCAACAGGGCCCCAGCCCCAGCATTTT.

The chain links TRBV11-2 to TRBJ1-4; D remains ambiguous. This CDR3 is 15 amino acids long. CDR1 and CDR2 from the germline V gene are SGHAT and FQNNGV. V dropped 2 bases and J dropped 7 bases, with 14 bases sitting between them. The CDR3, as DNA: TGTGCCAGCAGCTTATTCGCCGGGATCGGTGAAAAACTGTTTTTT. Amino acids: CASSLFAGIGEKLFF.

The rearrangement links TRBV5-1 to TRBJ1-6, with D tentatively TRBD1 (5 bases). Germline V gene data show CDR1 as SGHRS and CDR2 as YFSETQ. The V and J ends lost 0 bases and 6 bases respectively, with 13 bases between them. The CDR3 runs 16 residues. The CDR3 sequence is CASSLDTPGGNSPLHF. CDR3 in DNA: TGCGCCAGCAGCTTGGACACTCCGGGGGGTAATTCACCCCTCCACTTT.

This rearrangement joins TRBV10-1 to TRBJ2-7; a possible D gene is TRBD1 (5 bases). Germline values: CDR1 WNHNN, CDR2 SYGVQD (reference sequence). The CDR3 length is 13 residues. The V end was cut by 4 bases, the J end by 7 bases, with 14 bases between. The CDR3 is CASSGPGFGEQYF. CDR3 bases: TGCGCCAGCAGTGGGCCAGGGTTCGGGGAGCAGTACTTC.

V is TRBV20-1 and J is TRBJ2-3; D call uncertain. V lost 0 bases and J 6 bases, leaving 4 bases between the germline ends. The CDR3 is 11 amino acids. The germline CDR1 and CDR2 sequences are DFQATT and SNEGSKA (reference sequence). The CDR3 nucleotides read TGCAGTGCTAGAGATCTTGATACGCAGTATTTT. This codes for CSARDLDTQYF.

The chain carries TRBV9 and TRBJ2-5; D not resolved. The CDR3 is 13 residues long. Trimming pared 0 bases from V and 3 bases from J, leaving 6 bases between. Looked up from germline, CDR1 is SGDLS and CDR2 is YYNGEE. CDR3 residues: CASSVGAEETQYF. For the CDR3, the DNA is TGTGCCAGCAGCGTAGGGGCAGAAGAGACCCAGTACTTC.

This clone was found once. The rearrangement joins TRBV6-1 to TRBJ2-1, with 9 bases lining up with TRBD2. The CDR3 loop spans 13 amino acids. The trim removed 7 bases at V and 9 bases at J, leaving 7 bases unmatched. Germline CDR1 is MNHNS and CDR2 is SASEGT. CDR3: CASKAGGVGEQFF. CDR3 nucleotide sequence: TGTGCCAGCAAGGCGGGGGGGGTAGGTGAGCAGTTCTTC.

The chain links TRBV29-1 to TRBJ1-6; TRBD1 matches 9 bases. The CDR3 extends over 13 amino acids. The junction had 10 bases not matched to a gene; V was cut back by 6 bases and J by 13 bases. Germline V gene data show CDR1 as SQVTM and CDR2 as ANQGSEA. The CDR3 DNA sequence: TGCAGCGTCGGGACAGGGCCGACAGGCCCCCTCCACTTT. Residues: CSVGTGPTGPLHF.

Only a few counts were recorded for this clone. The V and J genes are TRBV7-9 and TRBJ1-2; weak D call: TRBD1 (5 bases). V lost 7 bases and J 7 bases, leaving 13 bases between the germline ends. The CDR3 contains 12 residues. Germline CDR1 is SEHNR and CDR2 is FQNEAQ (reference sequence). The CDR3 is CASTPGGSGYTF. The CDR3 bases are TGTGCCAGCACTCCGGGGGGTTCTGGCTACACCTTC.

The rearrangement joins TRBV5-1 to TRBJ2-7; TRBD2 agrees at 7 bases. Unmatched junction bases numbered 13, after V lost 7 bases and J lost 3 bases. The CDR3 consists of 15 residues. Per the germline V gene, CDR1 is SGHRS and CDR2 is YFSETQ. CDR3 in amino acids: CASAPGRVESYEQYF. The CDR3 region has the DNA TGCGCCAGCGCCCCTGGGAGGGTGGAGAGCTACGAGCAGTACTTC. Full variable domain (outside the CDR3, taken from reference TRBV5-1 and TRBJ2-7): KAGVTQTPRYLIKTRGQQVTLSCSPISGHRSVSWYQQTPGQGLQFLFEYFSETQRNKGNFPGRFSGRQFSNSRSEMNVSTLELGDSALYLCASAPGRVESYEQYFGPGTRLTVT.

The chain employs TRBV5-4 and TRBJ1-2, with 7 bases aligning to TRBD1. J lost 6 bases, V lost 4 bases, and 6 bases had no gene match. From germline, CDR1 is SGHNT and CDR2 YYREEE (reference sequence). This CDR3 region has 13 residues. In DNA, the CDR3 is TGTGCCAGCAGCCCGGGACAGCCTAATGGCTACACCTTC. It translates to CASSPGQPNGYTF.

The chain carries TRBV19 and TRBJ1-6, with 9 bases aligning to TRBD1. Germline trimming cut 6 bases from V and 6 bases from J; bases unmatched to any gene: 3. The germline V gene has CDR1 LNHDA and CDR2 SQIVND (reference sequence). This CDR3 comprises 14 residues. The CDR3 coding sequence is TGTGCCAGTAGCTCGACAGGGGGTAATTCACCCCTCCACTTT. This sequence encodes CASSSTGGNSPLHF. The variable domain in full, completed from reference TRBV19 and TRBJ1-6, reads DGGITQSPKYLFRKEGQNVTLSCEQNLNHDAMYWYRQDPGQGLRLIYYSQIVNDFQKGDIAEGYSVSREKKESFPLTVTSAQKNPTAFYLCASSSTGGNSPLHFGNGTRLTVT.

This chain uses TRBV11-2 with TRBJ1-5; D is unclear. Germline V gene data show CDR1 as SGHAT and CDR2 as FQNNGV. This CDR3 contains 14 residues. Trimming removed 7 bases from V and 9 bases from J, with 19 bases in between. CDR3 DNA sequence: TGTGCCAGCACCGAGAGGGCAGCCAGTGGGCCCCAGCATTTT. This gives the protein CASTERAASGPQHF.

This chain uses TRBV15 with TRBJ2-3; no firm D call. Between the trimmed V and J ends, which lost 8 bases and 0 bases, there was a span of 6 bases. There are 12 residues in the CDR3. Looked up from germline, CDR1 is LNHNV and CDR2 is YYDKDF (reference sequence). The CDR3 DNA is TGTGCCACCGCGTACAGCACAGATACGCAGTATTTT. Amino acids: CATAYSTDTQYF.

The chain has TRBV13 and TRBJ2-2, with a possible D match to TRBD1 (5 bases). Germline CDR1 is PRHDT and CDR2 is FYEKMQ (reference sequence). This CDR3 has 16 amino acids. The V gene lost 5 bases and the J gene lost 0 bases, with 13 bases spanning the gap. The CDR3 bases are TGTGCCAGCAGCCCCCCGCAGGGCGCGAACACCGGGGAGCTGTTTTTT. Encoded protein: CASSPPQGANTGELFF.

V is TRBV5-1 and J is TRBJ1-2, with 7 bases matching TRBD1. Germline CDR1 is SGHRS and CDR2 is YFSETQ. V lost 7 bases and J lost 2; bases outside the gene matches: 8. The CDR3 spans 14 residues. The CDR3 nucleotides are TGCGCCAGCGATACCGGGACAGAGAACTATGGCTACACCTTC. It translates to CASDTGTENYGYTF.

This sequence joins TRBV6-5 and TRBJ2-7; 7 bases map to TRBD1. The CDR3 runs 15 residues. The V segment lost 0 bases and the J segment 0 bases; nucleotides outside the gene matches: 2. Germline V gene data show CDR1 as MNHEY and CDR2 as SVGAGI. Written as DNA, the CDR3 is TGTGCCAGCAGTTACTCCCGACAGGGCTCCTACGAGCAGTACTTC. It translates to CASSYSRQGSYEQYF.

V and J are TRBV5-4 and TRBJ2-7, with a tentative D call TRBD2 (6 bases). This CDR3 contains 15 residues. V was clipped by 0 bases and J by 7 bases, with 17 bases between them. Germline-derived CDR1 and CDR2 are SGHNT and YYREEE (reference sequence). CDR3 protein: CASSLAGVQHSEQYF. Here the CDR3 DNA reads TGTGCCAGCAGCTTGGCGGGAGTCCAACACTCGGAGCAGTACTTC.

The CDR3 DNA is TGTGCCAGCAGTTACTTGGGACTCGGGGAGACCCAGTACTTC. This gives the protein CASSYLGLGETQYF. The rearrangement links TRBV6-6 to TRBJ2-5, with D possibly TRBD2 on 6 matching bases. V was trimmed by 1 base and J by 5 bases, leaving 11 bases between them. The germline gives CDR1 MNHNY, CDR2 SVGAGI (reference sequence). The CDR3 runs to 14 residues.